The rows below give T cell receptor beta chains drawn from one sample of a study of early T cells in non-severe SARS-CoV-2 infection. TCRdb re-derived calls from the 5' RACE reads in MiXCR, one entry per CDR3 protein. The sample shows around 57,000 distinct CDR3 sequences, roughly 5.7% of them seen only once. Material: whole blood, obtained at baseline. Every receptor here comes from an adult who was a healthcare worker with PCR-confirmed SARS-CoV-2 infection or an uninfected control (not recorded which). CDR3s include the opening cysteine and the closing phenylalanine or tryptophan. D genes are given only for firm matches. The size of a clone is reported for some rows only, either as once, few or many, or as a class for expanded clones.

v_call	clone_size	j_call	d_call	cdr3_nt	cdr3_aa
TRBV20-1	-	TRBJ1-6	TRBD1	TGCAGTGCTAGGGCGGGACAGCTCAATTCACCCCTCCACTTT	CSARAGQLNSPLHF
TRBV27	few	TRBJ2-7	-	TGTGCCAGCAGTTTGTCCGTGGGTCTTCCCTACGAGCAGTACTTC	CASSLSVGLPYEQYF
TRBV4-1	-	TRBJ1-2	-	TGCGCCAGCAGCCAGTACGGGACGGCGATTCACTATGGCTACACCTTC	CASSQYGTAIHYGYTF
TRBV6-5	-	TRBJ2-7	TRBD2	TGTGCCAGCAGTTGGTCGTCTAGCGGGTACGAGCAGTACTTC	CASSWSSSGYEQYF
TRBV28	many	TRBJ1-2	-	TGTGCCAGCAGTTCCCCGACAGGTCGCGGGAACTATGGCTACACCTTC	CASSSPTGRGNYGYTF
TRBV20-1	many	TRBJ2-1	TRBD2	TGCAGTGCTACCTCTCTAGCGGGAGAGTTCAATGAGCAGTTCTTC	CSATSLAGEFNEQFF
TRBV7-3	many	TRBJ1-5	-	TGTGCCAGCAGCCCCGTTGACGGCAGGGATAGCAATCAGCCCCAGCATTTT	CASSPVDGRDSNQPQHF
TRBV7-9	many	TRBJ1-1	-	TGTGCCAGCAGCTTAGCGATGGGGTTGAACACTGAAGCTTTCTTT	CASSLAMGLNTEAFF
TRBV27	-	TRBJ1-2	TRBD1	TGTGCCAGCAGTTTAGGGACAGGGGGCCACTGTGGCTACACCTTC	CASSLGTGGHCGYTF
TRBV9	many	TRBJ2-1	-	TGTGCCAGCAGCGCCCCCCCGGATAGCGGCTACAATGAGCAGTTCTTC	CASSAPPDSGYNEQFF
TRBV7-2	-	TRBJ1-2	-	TGTGCCAGCAGCTTAGGGCCGGGACGGACCTCTCTTAACTATGGCTACACCTTC	CASSLGPGRTSLNYGYTF
TRBV9	many	TRBJ1-2	-	TGTGCCAGCAGCCCATACCGGGGGGGCGCTCATGGCTACACCTTC	CASSPYRGGAHGYTF
TRBV16	many	TRBJ2-1	TRBD1	TGTGCCAGCAGCCTGGACAGGGTCTGGGATGAGCAGTTCTTC	CASSLDRVWDEQFF
TRBV3-1	-	TRBJ2-2	-	TGTGCCAGCAGCCAAGTTGGCGGAGGACCCACCGGGGAGCTGTTTTTT	CASSQVGGGPTGELFF
TRBV18	many	TRBJ2-2	-	TGTGCCAGCTCACCACAGGTGGGAGCAGATGGAACCGGGGAGCTGTTTTTT	CASSPQVGADGTGELFF
TRBV5-1	-	TRBJ2-7	TRBD2	TGCGCCAGCAGCTCGGGACTAGCGTTAACCTACGAGCAGTACTTC	CASSSGLALTYEQYF
TRBV19	many	TRBJ1-5	-	TGTGCCAGGGGAGGGGGGATTGAAGGCAATCAGCCCCAGCATTTT	CARGGGIEGNQPQHF
TRBV6-1	many	TRBJ1-3	-	TGTGCCAGCAGTGAAGCTCGAAACACCATATATTTT	CASSEARNTIYF
TRBV28	few	TRBJ2-1	TRBD2	TGTGCCAGCAGTTTAACCGGGACTAGCGGCAATGAGCAGTTCTTC	CASSLTGTSGNEQFF
TRBV5-5	-	TRBJ2-2	-	TGTGCCAGCAGCTTGGACGCCTCACCGGGGGAGCTGTTTTTT	CASSLDASPGELFF
TRBV20-1	few	TRBJ2-3	-	TGCAGTGCCGCTCAGCGATCAGGCACAGATACGCAGTATTTT	CSAAQRSGTDTQYF
TRBV6-2/TRBV6-3	few	TRBJ2-5	-	TGTGCCAGCAGTTACGAAGCTTCAGAGACCCAGTACTTC	CASSYEASETQYF
TRBV6-6	-	TRBJ2-5	TRBD2	TGTGCCAGCAGTACCCCCCTTTTGGACACCCATCTCGGGAGGGTCCAGTACTTC	CASSTPLLDTHLGRVQYF
TRBV5-1	-	TRBJ1-2	-	TGCGCCAGCAGCTTCACAGATACCACAAGTGGCTACACCTTC	CASSFTDTTSGYTF
TRBV11-2	few	TRBJ1-6	-	TGTGCCAGCAGCTTAGGGGGGGAAAATTCACCCCTCCACTTT	CASSLGGENSPLHF
TRBV5-1	few	TRBJ2-7	TRBD1	TGCGCCAGCAGCTTGAATCTGAGACAGGGGTCCTACGAGCAGTACTTC	CASSLNLRQGSYEQYF
TRBV29-1	many	TRBJ1-1	-	TGCAGCGTACTGTATGGGACGGTGAACACTGAAGCTTTCTTT	CSVLYGTVNTEAFF
TRBV19	few	TRBJ2-6	-	TGTGCCAGTGCCTACAGGGAAGCTGGGGCCAACGTCCTGACTTTC	CASAYREAGANVLTF
TRBV12-3/TRBV12-4	many	TRBJ1-5	-	TGTGCCAGCAGTTTAGCAGAGATCAATCAGCCCCAGCATTTT	CASSLAEINQPQHF
TRBV29-1	few	TRBJ2-5	TRBD2	TGCAGCGTTGAGAGGGCTAGCGGAGGGGCGGAGACCCAGTACTTC	CSVERASGGAETQYF
TRBV7-2	few	TRBJ2-3	-	TGTGCCAGCAGCTTGGGGGGGACAGACTACACAGATACGCAGTATTTT	CASSLGGTDYTDTQYF
TRBV5-8	-	TRBJ2-5	-	TGTGCCAGCAGCTTGGCCGCCGGGGCCTACCGGGAAGAGACCCAGTACTTC	CASSLAAGAYREETQYF
TRBV10-3	many	TRBJ1-1	-	TGTGCCATCAGTGAGCCTTCCGCTGAAGCTTTCTTT	CAISEPSAEAFF
TRBV6-5	few	TRBJ1-1	-	TGTGCCAGCAGTTACGGTCTTGGTGCGCGCTGGAACACTGAAGCTTTCTTT	CASSYGLGARWNTEAFF
TRBV28	few	TRBJ2-7	-	TGTGCCAGCAGTCGGACAGTCCCCACCTACGAGCAGTACTTC	CASSRTVPTYEQYF